The sequence of this T cell receptor (beta chain) was determined in a study of T cell responses to AZD1222 COVID-19 vaccine. For the study at large: Second-dose groups at about 4 or about 12 weeks were pooled.

Produced via immunoSEQ multiplex PCR; TCRdb's table is partial and in-frame only. The sample carries approximately 100,000 clones, roughly 88% recorded once. A note on this clone: The antigen remains undetermined.

Germline CDR1 reads LNHNV; CDR2 reads YYDKDF (reference sequence). The CDR3 extends over 15 amino acids. V was cut by 5 bases and J by 5 bases, with 16 bases left in between. Study-wide results and limits: Of the AZD1222 recipients, only six or seven were seropositive at baseline.

The TCR originated in an adult in good health. J is TRBJ2-1 and V is TRBV15, with D perhaps TRBD2 (6 bases). This specimen consisted of peripheral blood, obtained on day 0 of AZD1222 vaccination. CDR3 region: CATSLEWGGNNEQFF. The CDR3 nucleotides are TGTGCCACCAGCCTCGAGTGGGGCGGGAACAATGAGCAGTTCTTC.